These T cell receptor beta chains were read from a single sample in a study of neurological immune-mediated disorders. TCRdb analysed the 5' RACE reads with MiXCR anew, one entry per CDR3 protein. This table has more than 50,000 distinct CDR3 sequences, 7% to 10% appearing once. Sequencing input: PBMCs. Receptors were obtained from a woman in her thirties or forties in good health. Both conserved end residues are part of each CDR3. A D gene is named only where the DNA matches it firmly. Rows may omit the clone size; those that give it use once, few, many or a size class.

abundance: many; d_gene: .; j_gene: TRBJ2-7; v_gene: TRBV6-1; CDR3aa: CASSEVGQIYEQYF; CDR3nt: TGTGCCAGCAGTGAAGTAGGACAGATATACGAGCAGTACTTC
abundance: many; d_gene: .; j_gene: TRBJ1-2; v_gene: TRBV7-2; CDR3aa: CASSLAPGDRAYGYTF; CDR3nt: TGTGCCAGCAGCTTAGCGCCTGGAGACAGAGCCTATGGCTACACCTTC
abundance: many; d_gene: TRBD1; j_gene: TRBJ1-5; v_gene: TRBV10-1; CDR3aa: CASSESRDSNSNQPQHF; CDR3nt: TGCGCCAGCAGTGAGTCCCGGGACAGTAATAGCAATCAGCCCCAGCATTTT
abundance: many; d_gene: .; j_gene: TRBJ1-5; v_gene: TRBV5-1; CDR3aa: CASSATQGLEPQHF; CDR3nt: TGCGCCAGCAGCGCGACACAGGGCCTGGAGCCCCAGCATTTT
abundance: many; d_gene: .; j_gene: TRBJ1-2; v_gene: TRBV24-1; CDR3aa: CATSDLQGGGGYTF; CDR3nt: TGTGCCACCAGTGATTTGCAGGGAGGAGGTGGCTACACCTTC
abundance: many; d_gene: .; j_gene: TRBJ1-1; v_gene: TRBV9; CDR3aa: CASSVESGAYTEAFF; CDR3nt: TGTGCCAGCAGCGTAGAGTCGGGGGCGTATACTGAAGCTTTCTTT
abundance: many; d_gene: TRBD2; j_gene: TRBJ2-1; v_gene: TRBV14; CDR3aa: CASSPGGNEQFF; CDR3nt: TGTGCCAGCAGCCCGGGGGGCAATGAGCAGTTCTTC
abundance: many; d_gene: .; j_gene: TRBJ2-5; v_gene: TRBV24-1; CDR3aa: CATMDNLGMYF; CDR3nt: TGTGCCACCATGGACAACCTGGGCATGTACTTC
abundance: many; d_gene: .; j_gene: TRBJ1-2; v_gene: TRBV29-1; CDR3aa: CSVGSQEGSGYTF; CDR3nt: TGCAGCGTTGGTTCACAGGAAGGTAGTGGCTACACCTTC
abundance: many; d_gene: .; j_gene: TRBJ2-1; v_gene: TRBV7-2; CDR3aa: CASSLEGQYNEQFF; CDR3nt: TGTGCCAGCAGCTTAGAGGGGCAGTACAATGAGCAGTTCTTC
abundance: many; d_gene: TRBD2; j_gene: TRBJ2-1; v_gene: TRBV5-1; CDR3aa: CASSPLLAGTYNEQFF; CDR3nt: TGCGCCAGCAGCCCCTTACTAGCGGGAACCTACAATGAGCAGTTCTTC
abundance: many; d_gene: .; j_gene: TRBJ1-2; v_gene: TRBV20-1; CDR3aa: CSAPDSIHGYTF; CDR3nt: TGCAGTGCACCGGACAGTATCCATGGCTACACCTTC
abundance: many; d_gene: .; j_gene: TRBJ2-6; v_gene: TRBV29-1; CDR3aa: CSVDSYLSGANVLTF; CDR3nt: TGCAGCGTTGATTCCTACCTTTCTGGGGCCAACGTCCTGACTTTC
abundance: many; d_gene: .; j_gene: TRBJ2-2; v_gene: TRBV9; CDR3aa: CASSARNRADGELFF; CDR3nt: TGTGCCAGCAGCGCTAGAAACAGGGCGGACGGGGAGCTGTTTTTT
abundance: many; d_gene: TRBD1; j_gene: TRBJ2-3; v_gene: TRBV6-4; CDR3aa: CASRQGAGDTQYF; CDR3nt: TGTGCCAGCAGGCAGGGGGCCGGAGATACGCAGTATTTT
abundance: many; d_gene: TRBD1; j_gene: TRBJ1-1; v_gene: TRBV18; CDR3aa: CASSPGQGTEAFF; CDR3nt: TGTGCCAGCTCACCAGGACAGGGAACTGAAGCTTTCTTT
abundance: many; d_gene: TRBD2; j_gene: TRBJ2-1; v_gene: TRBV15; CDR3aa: CATSRDLLAGRNEQFF; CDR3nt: TGTGCCACCAGCAGAGATCTACTAGCGGGACGCAATGAGCAGTTCTTC
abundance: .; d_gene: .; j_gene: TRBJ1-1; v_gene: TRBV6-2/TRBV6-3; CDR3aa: CATADRARTEAFF; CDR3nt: TGTGCTACCGCCGACAGAGCGAGGACTGAAGCTTTCTTT
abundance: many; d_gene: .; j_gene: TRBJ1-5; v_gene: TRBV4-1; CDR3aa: CASSHDGSFNQPQHF; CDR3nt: TGCGCCAGCTCCCATGATGGGTCCTTTAATCAGCCCCAGCATTTT
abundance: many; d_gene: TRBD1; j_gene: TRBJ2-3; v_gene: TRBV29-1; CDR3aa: CSAYRGDTQYF; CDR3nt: TGCAGCGCGTACAGGGGAGATACGCAGTATTTT
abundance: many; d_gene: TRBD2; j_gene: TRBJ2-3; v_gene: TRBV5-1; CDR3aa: CASNGGTSTDTQYF; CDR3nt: TGCGCCAGCAACGGGGGGACTAGCACAGATACGCAGTATTTT
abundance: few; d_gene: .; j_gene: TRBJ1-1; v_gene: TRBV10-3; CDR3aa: CAISDSLLKGLSAFF; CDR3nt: TGTGCCATCAGTGACTCCCTTCTCAAGGGGTTAAGCGCTTTCTTT
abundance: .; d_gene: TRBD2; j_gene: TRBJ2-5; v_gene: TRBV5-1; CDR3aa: CASRLAGLETQYF; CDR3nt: TGCGCCAGCAGACTAGCGGGATTAGAGACCCAGTACTTC
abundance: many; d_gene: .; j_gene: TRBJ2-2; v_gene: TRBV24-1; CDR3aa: CATSDPRANTGELFF; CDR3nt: TGTGCCACCAGTGATCCCAGGGCGAACACCGGGGAGCTGTTTTTT
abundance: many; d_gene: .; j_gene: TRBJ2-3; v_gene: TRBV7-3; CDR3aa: CASSLQGSRTDTQYF; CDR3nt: TGTGCCAGCAGCTTGCAGGGGTCACGCACAGATACGCAGTATTTT
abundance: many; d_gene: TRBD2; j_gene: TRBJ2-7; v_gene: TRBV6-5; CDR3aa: CASRRTSGRTTYEQYF; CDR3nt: TGTGCCAGCAGAAGGACTAGCGGGAGGACGACCTACGAGCAGTACTTC
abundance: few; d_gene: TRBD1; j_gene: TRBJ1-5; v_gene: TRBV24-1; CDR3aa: CATSDYDRGQGNQPQHF; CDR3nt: TGTGCCACCAGTGATTATGACAGGGGGCAGGGCAATCAGCCCCAGCATTTT
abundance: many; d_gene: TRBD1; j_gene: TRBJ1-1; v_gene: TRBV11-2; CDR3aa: CASSLEQGQGREAFF; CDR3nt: TGTGCCAGCAGCTTAGAACAGGGACAGGGAAGAGAAGCTTTCTTT
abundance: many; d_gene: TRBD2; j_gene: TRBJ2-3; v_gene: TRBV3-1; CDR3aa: CASSRLAANTDTQYF; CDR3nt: TGTGCCAGCAGCAGGCTAGCGGCGAACACAGATACGCAGTATTTT
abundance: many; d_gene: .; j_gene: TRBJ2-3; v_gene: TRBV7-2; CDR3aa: CASSLTPPDTQYF; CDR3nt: TGTGCCAGCAGCTTAACCCCCCCAGATACGCAGTATTTT
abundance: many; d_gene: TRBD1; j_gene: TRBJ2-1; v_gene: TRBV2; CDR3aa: CASSQGGQGYEQFF; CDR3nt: TGTGCCAGCTCCCAAGGGGGACAGGGATATGAGCAGTTCTTC
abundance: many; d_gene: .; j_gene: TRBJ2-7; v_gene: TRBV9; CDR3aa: CASSPRLGETYEQYF; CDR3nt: TGTGCCAGCAGCCCTCGCCTAGGAGAGACCTACGAGCAGTACTTC
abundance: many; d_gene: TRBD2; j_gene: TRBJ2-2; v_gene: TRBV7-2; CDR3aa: CASSFGGGTGELFF; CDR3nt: TGTGCCAGCAGCTTTGGCGGGGGCACCGGGGAGCTGTTTTTT
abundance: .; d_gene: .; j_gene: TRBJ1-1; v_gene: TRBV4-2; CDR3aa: CASSHDPGVNTEAFF; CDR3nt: TGTGCCAGCAGCCATGACCCAGGGGTGAACACTGAAGCTTTCTTT
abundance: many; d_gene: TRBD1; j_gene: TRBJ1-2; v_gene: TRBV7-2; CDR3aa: CASSYPGGLANYGYTF; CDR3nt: TGTGCCAGCAGCTACCCAGGGGGCCTAGCTAACTATGGCTACACCTTC
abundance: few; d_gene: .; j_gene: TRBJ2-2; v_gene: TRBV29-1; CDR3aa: CSVSKDTGELFF; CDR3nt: TGCAGCGTTAGCAAGGACACCGGGGAGCTGTTTTTT
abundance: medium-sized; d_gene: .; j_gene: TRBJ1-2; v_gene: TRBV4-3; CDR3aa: CASSQDPGPSGYTF; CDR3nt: TGCGCCAGCAGCCAAGATCCCGGGCCAAGTGGCTACACCTTC
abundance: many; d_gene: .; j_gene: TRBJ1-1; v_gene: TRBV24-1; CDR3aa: CATRTAMNTEAFF; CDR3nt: TGTGCCACGAGGACAGCCATGAACACTGAAGCTTTCTTT
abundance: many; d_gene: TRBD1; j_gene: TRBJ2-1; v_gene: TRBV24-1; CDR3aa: CATREDRFDNEQFF; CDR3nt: TGTGCCACCAGGGAGGACAGGTTTGACAATGAGCAGTTCTTC
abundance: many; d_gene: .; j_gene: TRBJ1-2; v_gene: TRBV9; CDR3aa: CASSVRTDYGYTF; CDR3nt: TGTGCCAGCAGCGTCCGGACAGACTATGGCTACACCTTC
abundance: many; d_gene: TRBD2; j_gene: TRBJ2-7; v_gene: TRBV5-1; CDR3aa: CASSGGTSGPRSEQYF; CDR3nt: TGCGCCAGCAGCGGAGGGACTAGCGGCCCCCGGTCCGAGCAGTACTTC
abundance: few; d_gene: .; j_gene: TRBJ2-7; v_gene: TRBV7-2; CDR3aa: CASSLGTGLSCEQYF; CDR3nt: TGTGCCAGCAGCTTAGGGACGGGACTCTCTTGCGAGCAGTACTTC
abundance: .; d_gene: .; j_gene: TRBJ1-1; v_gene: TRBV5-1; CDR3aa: CASSLRQDYEAFF; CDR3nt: TGCGCCAGCAGCTTGCGCCAGGACTATGAAGCTTTCTTT
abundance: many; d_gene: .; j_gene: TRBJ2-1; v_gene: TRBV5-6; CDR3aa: CASSLGSTQQFF; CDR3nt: TGTGCCAGCAGCTTGGGGTCCACCCAGCAGTTCTTC
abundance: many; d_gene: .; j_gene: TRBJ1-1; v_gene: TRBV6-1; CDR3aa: CASSISQNAEAFF; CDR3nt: TGTGCCAGCAGTATCTCTCAAAACGCTGAAGCTTTCTTT
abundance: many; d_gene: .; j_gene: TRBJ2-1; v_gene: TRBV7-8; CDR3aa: CASSLAFQGNNEQFF; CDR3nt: TGTGCCAGCAGCTTAGCGTTCCAGGGGAACAATGAGCAGTTCTTC
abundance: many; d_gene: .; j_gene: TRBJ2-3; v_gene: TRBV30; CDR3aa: CAWSVGLASDRDTQYF; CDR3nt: TGTGCCTGGAGCGTCGGGCTAGCGAGTGATAGAGATACGCAGTATTTT
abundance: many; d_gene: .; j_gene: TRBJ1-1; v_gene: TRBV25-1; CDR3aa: CASSEFFGGTEAFF; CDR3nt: TGTGCCAGCAGTGAATTTTTTGGGGGCACTGAAGCTTTCTTT
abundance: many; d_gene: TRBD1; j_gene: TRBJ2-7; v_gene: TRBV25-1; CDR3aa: CASSVTGAYEQYF; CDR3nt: TGTGCCAGCAGCGTCACAGGGGCCTACGAGCAGTACTTC
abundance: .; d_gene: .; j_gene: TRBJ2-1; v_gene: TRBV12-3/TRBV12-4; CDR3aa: CASVSYNEQFF; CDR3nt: TGTGCCAGCGTTTCGTACAATGAGCAGTTCTTC
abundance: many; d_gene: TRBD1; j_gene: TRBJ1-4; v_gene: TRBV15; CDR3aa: CATSRGQGEEKLFF; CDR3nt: TGTGCCACCAGCAGAGGACAGGGGGAAGAAAAACTGTTTTTT
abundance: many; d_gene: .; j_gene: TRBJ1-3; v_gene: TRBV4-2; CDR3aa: CASSPILGSSGNTIYF; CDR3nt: TGTGCCAGCAGCCCCATTTTGGGGAGCTCTGGAAACACCATATATTTT
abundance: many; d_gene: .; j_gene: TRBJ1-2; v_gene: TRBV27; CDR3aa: CASSSLRGPNYGYTF; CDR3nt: TGTGCCAGCAGTTCCCTACGGGGCCCAAACTATGGCTACACCTTC
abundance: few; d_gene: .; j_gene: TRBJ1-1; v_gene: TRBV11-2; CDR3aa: CASSPNPGGRTEAFF; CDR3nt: TGTGCCAGCAGCCCAAACCCGGGGGGCCGCACTGAAGCTTTCTTT
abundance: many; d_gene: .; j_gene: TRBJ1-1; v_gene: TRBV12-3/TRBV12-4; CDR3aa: CASSSSAEAFF; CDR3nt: TGTGCCAGCAGTTCGAGTGCTGAAGCTTTCTTT
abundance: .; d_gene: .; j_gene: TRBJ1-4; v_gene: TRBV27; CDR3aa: CASSRAPNEKLFF; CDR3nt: TGTGCCAGCAGCAGGGCGCCTAATGAAAAACTGTTTTTT
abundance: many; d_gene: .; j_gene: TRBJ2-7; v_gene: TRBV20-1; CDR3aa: CSASSGQVPYEQYF; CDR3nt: TGCAGTGCTAGCTCAGGTCAGGTCCCCTACGAGCAGTACTTC
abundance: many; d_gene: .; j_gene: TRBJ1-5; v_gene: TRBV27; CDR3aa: CASRDGGGQINQPQHF; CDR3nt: TGTGCCAGCAGAGATGGGGGGGGGCAAATCAATCAGCCCCAGCATTTT